This T cell receptor beta chain was observed in a study of blood T cell repertoires in COVID-19. Study overall: Spain, Italy and the United States supplied samples that represented acute and convalescent COVID-19. The analysed material was cDNA or gDNA that came from T cells, B-cell-depleted T cells, or PBMCs.

Per the original methods: Estimation of nucleated cell counts relied on the amplification of reference gene primers. Clones were read by immunoSEQ multiplex PCR, and TCRdb kept only the in-frame ones, dropping some. V, J and clone size derive from that table, while D and trimming were established from the DNA sequence. The repertoire includes 150,000 to 200,000 clones, around 74% of them detected once, and around 3% sits in the top ten. This CDR3 is 16 amino acids long. V was trimmed by 3 bases and J by 6 bases, leaving 17 bases between them. The germline V gene has CDR1 KGHDR and CDR2 SFDVKD. Specimen: peripheral blood. The TCR originated in a man aged 65-85 years with acute or convalescent COVID-19. The chain employs TRBV24-1 and TRBJ1-5, with D uncertain. CDR3 sequence: CATSDRMEQPFQPQHF. The DNA of the CDR3 is TGTGCCACCAGTGATCGAATGGAACAGCCCTTTCAGCCCCAGCATTTT.